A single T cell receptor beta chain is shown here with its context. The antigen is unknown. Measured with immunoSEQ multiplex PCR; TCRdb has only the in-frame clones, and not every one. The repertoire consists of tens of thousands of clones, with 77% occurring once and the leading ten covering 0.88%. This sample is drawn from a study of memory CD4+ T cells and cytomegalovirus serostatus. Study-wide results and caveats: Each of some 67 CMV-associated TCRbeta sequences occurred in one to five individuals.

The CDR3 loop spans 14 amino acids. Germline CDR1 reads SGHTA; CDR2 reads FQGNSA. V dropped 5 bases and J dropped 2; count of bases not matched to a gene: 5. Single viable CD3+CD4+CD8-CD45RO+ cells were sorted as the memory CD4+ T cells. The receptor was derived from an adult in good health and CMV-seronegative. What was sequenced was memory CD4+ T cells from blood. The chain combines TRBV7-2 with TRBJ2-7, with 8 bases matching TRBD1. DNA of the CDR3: TGTGCCAGCAGCAGAGACAGGGGAGCCTACGAGCAGTACTTC. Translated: CASSRDRGAYEQYF.